Detailed here is one T cell receptor beta chain. Its antigen is unidentified. This sample is part of a study of T-cell reconstitution after alpha-beta-depleted transplantation in children. The CDR3 loop spans 18 amino acids. With 0 bases removed from V and 3 bases from J, the gap between germline ends came to 21 bases. The germline V gene has CDR1 SGHTA and CDR2 FQGNSA. As it was prepared, the TCRbeta library received unique molecular identifiers. TCRdb reprocessed the PCR reads with MiXCR, giving one entry per CDR3 protein. This sample has approximately 9,400 distinct CDR3 sequences, with roughly 15% found just once. Findings of the study overall: Expanded clones from the graft, numbering several hundred, reportedly supplied alpha-beta T cells about two months after transplant. T-cell counts and diversity were attributed mostly to newly produced T cells one year after transplant. The origin of high day-60 TCRbeta diversity in some patients lay in surviving recipient T cells and thymic progenitors.

The sequenced sample was PBMCs, mostly from graft donor cells, obtained 60 days after TCRalphabeta/CD19-depleted stem cell transplant. The chain is built from TRBV7-2 and TRBJ2-7; TRBD1 might be the D (8 bases). This TCR was sampled from a girl younger than two who had a stem cell transplant for combined immunodeficiency, so the T cells may come from the graft donor. CDR3 region: CASSLARGGQAVSYEQYF. The CDR3 region has the DNA TGTGCCAGCAGCTTAGCCAGGGGGGGACAGGCGGTGAGCTACGAGCAGTACTTC.